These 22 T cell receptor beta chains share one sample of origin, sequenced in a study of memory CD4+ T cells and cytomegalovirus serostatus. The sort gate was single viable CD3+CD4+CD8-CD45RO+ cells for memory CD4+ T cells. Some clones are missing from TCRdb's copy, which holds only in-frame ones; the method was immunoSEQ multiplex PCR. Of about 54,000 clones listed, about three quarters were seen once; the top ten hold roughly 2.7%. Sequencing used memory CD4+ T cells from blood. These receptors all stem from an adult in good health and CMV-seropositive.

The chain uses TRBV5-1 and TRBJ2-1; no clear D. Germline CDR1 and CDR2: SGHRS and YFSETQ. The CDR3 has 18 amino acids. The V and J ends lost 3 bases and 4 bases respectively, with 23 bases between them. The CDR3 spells CASSYVDVIPRIYNEQFF. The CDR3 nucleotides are TGCGCCAGCAGCTACGTCGACGTCATCCCGAGGATATACAATGAGCAGTTCTTC.

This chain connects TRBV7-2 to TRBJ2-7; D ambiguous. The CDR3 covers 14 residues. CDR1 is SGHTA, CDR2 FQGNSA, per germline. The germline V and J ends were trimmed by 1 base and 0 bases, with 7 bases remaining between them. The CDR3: CASSLDYNSYEQYV. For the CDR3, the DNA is TGTGCCAGCAGCTTAGATTACAACTCCTACGAGCAGTACGTC.

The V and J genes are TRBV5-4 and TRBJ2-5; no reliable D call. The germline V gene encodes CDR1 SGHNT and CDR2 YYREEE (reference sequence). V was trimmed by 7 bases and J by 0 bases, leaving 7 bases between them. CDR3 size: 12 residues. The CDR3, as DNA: TGTGCCAGCGCTCTGGACCAAGAGACCCAGTACTTC. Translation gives CASALDQETQYF.

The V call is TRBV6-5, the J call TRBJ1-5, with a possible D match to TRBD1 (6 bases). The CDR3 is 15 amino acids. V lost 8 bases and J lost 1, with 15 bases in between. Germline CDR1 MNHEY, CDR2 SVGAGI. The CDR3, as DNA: TGTGCCAGCGGGTTCACGGGGGCAAGCAATCAGCCCCAGCATTTT. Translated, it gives CASGFTGASNQPQHF.

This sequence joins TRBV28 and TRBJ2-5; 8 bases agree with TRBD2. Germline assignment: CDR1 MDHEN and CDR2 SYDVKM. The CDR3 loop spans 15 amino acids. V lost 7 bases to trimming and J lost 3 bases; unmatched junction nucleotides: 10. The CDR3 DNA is TGTGCCAGCACGATCGGGGGGGTTGGGGAAGAGACCCAGTACTTC. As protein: CASTIGGVGEETQYF.

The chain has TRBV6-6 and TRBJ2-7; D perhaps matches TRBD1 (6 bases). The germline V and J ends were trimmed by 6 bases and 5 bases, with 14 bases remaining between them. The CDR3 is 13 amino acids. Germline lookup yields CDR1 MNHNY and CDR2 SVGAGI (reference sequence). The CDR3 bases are TGTGCCAGCAGGGACAGCCGTTTGAACGAGCAGTACGTC. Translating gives CASRDSRLNEQYV.

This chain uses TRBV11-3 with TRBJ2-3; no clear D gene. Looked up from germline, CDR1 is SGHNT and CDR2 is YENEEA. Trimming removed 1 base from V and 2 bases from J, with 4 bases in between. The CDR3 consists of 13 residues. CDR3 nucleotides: TGTGCCAGCAGCTTAGTTTTCACAGATACGCAGTATTTT. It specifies CASSLVFTDTQYF.

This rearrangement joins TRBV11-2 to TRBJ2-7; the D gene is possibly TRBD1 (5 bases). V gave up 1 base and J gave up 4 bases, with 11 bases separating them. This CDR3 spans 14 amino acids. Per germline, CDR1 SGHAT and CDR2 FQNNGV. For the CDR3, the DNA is TGTGCCAGCAGCTTAGCAGGGCTGGGTTACGAGCAGTACTTC. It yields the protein CASSLAGLGYEQYF.

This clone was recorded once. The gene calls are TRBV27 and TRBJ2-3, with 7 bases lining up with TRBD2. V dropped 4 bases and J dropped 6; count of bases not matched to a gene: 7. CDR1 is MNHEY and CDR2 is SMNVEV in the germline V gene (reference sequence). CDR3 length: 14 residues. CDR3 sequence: CASSSEAGWDTQYF. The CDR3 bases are TGTGCCAGCAGTTCGGAAGCGGGGTGGGATACGCAGTATTTT.

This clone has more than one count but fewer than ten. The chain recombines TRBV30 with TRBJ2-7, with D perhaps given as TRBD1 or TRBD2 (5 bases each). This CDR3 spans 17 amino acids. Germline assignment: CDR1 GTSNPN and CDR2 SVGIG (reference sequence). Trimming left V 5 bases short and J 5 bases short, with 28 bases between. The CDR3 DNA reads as TGTGCCTGGCCCCGGGGCGCGTCCCATGACCATAGCGACGAGCAGTACTTC. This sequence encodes CAWPRGASHDHSDEQYF.

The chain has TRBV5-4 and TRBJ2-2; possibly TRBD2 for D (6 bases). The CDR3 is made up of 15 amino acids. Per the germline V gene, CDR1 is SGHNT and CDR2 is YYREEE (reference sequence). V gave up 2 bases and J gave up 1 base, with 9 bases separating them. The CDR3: CASSFGGMNTGELFF. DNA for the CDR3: TGTGCCAGCAGCTTTGGAGGGATGAACACCGGGGAGCTGTTTTTT.

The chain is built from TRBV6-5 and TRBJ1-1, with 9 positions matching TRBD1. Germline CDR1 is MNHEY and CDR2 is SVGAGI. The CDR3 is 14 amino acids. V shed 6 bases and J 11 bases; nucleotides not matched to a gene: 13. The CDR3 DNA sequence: TGTGCCAGCAGGCTTTCACAGGGGGCCGGGTCGGCTTTCTTT. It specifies CASRLSQGAGSAFF.

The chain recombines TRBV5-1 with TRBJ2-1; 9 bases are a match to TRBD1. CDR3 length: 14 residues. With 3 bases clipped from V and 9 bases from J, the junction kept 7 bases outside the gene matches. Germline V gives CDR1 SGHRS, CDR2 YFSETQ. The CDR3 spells CASSSGTGHPEQFF. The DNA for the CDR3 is TGCGCCAGCAGCTCCGGGACAGGGCACCCTGAGCAGTTCTTC.

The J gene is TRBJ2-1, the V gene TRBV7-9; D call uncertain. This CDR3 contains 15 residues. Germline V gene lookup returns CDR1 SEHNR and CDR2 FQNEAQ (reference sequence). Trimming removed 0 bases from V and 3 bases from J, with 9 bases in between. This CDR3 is CASSLAGSGYNEQFF. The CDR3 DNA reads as TGTGCCAGCAGCTTAGCAGGGTCGGGCTACAATGAGCAGTTCTTC. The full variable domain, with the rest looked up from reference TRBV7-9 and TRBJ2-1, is DTGVSQNPRHKITKRGQNVTFRCDPISEHNRLYWYRQTLGQGPEFLTYFQNEAQLEKSRLLSDRFSAERPKGSFSTLEIQRTEQGDSAMYLCASSLAGSGYNEQFFGPGTRLTVL.

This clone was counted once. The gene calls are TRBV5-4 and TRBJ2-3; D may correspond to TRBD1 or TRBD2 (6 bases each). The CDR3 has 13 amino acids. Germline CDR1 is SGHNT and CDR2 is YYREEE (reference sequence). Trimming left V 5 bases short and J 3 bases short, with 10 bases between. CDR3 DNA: TGTGCCAGCAGAATAGGGGGGACAGATACGCAGTATTTT. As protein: CASRIGGTDTQYF.

CDR3 DNA: TGTGCCAGCTCGGACCTGATCGACAATGAGCAGTTCTTC. Amino acid sequence: CASSDLIDNEQFF. V usage is TRBV27 and J usage is TRBJ2-1, with D unclear. There are 13 residues in the CDR3. Germline values: CDR1 MNHEY, CDR2 SMNVEV (reference sequence). V was pared by 8 bases and J by 5 bases, with 13 bases between.

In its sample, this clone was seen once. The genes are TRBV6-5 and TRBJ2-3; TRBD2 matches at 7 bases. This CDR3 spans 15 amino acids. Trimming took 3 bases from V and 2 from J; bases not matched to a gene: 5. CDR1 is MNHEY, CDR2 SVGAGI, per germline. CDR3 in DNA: TGTGCCAGCAGTTATGGCGGGAGCTTCACAGATACGCAGTATTTT. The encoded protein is CASSYGGSFTDTQYF.

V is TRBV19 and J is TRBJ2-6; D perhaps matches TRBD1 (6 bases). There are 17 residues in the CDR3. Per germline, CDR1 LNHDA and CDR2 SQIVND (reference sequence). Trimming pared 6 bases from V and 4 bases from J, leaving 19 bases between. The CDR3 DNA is TGTGCCAGTAGCCCCCGGAGAACAGGGTCAGGGGCCAACGTCCTGACTTTC. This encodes CASSPRRTGSGANVLTF.

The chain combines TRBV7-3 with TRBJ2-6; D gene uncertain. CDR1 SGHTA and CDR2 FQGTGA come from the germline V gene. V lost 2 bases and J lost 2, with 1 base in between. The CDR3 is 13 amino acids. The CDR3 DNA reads TGTGCCAGCAGCTTACCTGGGGCCAACGTCCTGACTTTC. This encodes CASSLPGANVLTF.

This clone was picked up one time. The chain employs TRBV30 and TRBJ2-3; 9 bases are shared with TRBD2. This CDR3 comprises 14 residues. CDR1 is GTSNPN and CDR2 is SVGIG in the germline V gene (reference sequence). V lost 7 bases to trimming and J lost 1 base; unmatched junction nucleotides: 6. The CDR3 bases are TGTGCCTCCGATCGGACTAGCGGCACAGATACGCAGTATTTT. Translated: CASDRTSGTDTQYF. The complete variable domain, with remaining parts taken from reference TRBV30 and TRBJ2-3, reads SQTIHQWPATLVQPVGSPLSLECTVEGTSNPNLYWYRQAAGRGLQLLFYSVGIGQISSEVPQNLSASRPQDRQFILSSKKLLLSDSGFYLCASDRTSGTDTQYFGPGTRLTVL.

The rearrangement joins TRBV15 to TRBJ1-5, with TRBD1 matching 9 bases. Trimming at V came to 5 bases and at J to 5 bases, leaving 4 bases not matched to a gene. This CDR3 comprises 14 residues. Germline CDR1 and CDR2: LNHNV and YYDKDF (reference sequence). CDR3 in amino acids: CATSGGDRDQPQHF. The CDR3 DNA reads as TGTGCCACCAGCGGGGGGGACAGGGATCAGCCCCAGCATTTT.

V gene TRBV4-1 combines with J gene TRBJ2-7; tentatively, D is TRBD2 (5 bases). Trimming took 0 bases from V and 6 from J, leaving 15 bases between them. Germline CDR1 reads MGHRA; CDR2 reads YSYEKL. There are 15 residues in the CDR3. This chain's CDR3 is CASSQEPGFVGEQYF. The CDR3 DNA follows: TGCGCCAGCAGCCAAGAGCCGGGGTTTGTCGGCGAGCAGTACTTC.